This T cell receptor (beta chain) was sequenced during a study of sequential checkpoint blockade in melanoma. TCRdb's table, derived via immunoSEQ multiplex PCR, lists solely in-frame clones and lacks some. The sample has roughly 10,000 clones, 27% seen once. Treatment of the sample: randomized to nivolumab then ipilimumab (arm A) or the reverse (arm B). There are 19 residues in the CDR3. Germline V gives CDR1 SGHNT, CDR2 YENEEA. Trimming pared 5 bases from V and 0 bases from J, leaving 22 bases between. V gene TRBV11-3 combines with J gene TRBJ1-4; tentative D call: TRBD1 (6 bases). Sequenced material: tumor tissue (inferred from file names), taken from a patient given nivolumab and ipilimumab in sequence. This receptor was identified in a human donor with melanoma. CDR3 sequence: CASSRATGRGVSTNEKLFF. The CDR3 DNA reads TGTGCCAGCAGCCGTGCAACAGGGAGGGGGGTATCAACTAATGAAAAACTGTTTTTT.